This T cell receptor beta chain was retrieved from a study of T cell changes during pregnancy in multiple sclerosis. Here immunoSEQ multiplex PCR was the method, and the copy in TCRdb shows in-frame clones only, minus some. The table has fewer than 50,000 clones, just over 90% seen once; the top ten hold over 0.75%. The sequences come from CD4+ T cells from peripheral blood mononuclear cells, collected in the third trimester of pregnancy. The TCR comes from a female donor with multiple sclerosis, enrolled in a pregnancy study.

The CDR3 DNA sequence: TGTGCCTGGAGTGCCCGTGAGGGTAGGGCTTTCTTT. It codes for CAWSAREGRAFF. The chain couples TRBV30 to TRBJ1-1; D is ambiguous. This CDR3 spans 12 amino acids. Germline CDR1 reads GTSNPN; CDR2 reads SVGIG (reference sequence). V was shortened by 1 base and J by 11 bases, with 14 bases between the two germline ends.